The source of this T cell receptor (beta chain) is a study of T cells after posttransplantation cyclophosphamide. The CDR3 spans 16 residues. Trimming shortened V by 5 bases and J by 0 bases, and 13 bases separated the two germline ends. CDR1 is KGHSH and CDR2 is LQKENI in the germline V gene. Sequencing used immunoSEQ multiplex PCR; TCRdb keeps in-frame clones, though not all of them. Counted here are 15,000 to 25,000 clones, about nine tenths occurring once; the ten biggest clones make up 5.5% to 7.5%. Busulfan-fludarabine conditioning, marrow transplant, and cyclophosphamide on days +3 and +4 were administered.

Source: PBMCs, taken after allogeneic stem cell transplant with posttransplant cyclophosphamide. This clonotype was obtained from a female patient in her forties who received an allogeneic stem cell transplant from a related donor, was CMV-positive, and had no GVHD. Some of these T cells may belong to the graft donor. The chain recombines TRBV18 with TRBJ2-2, with no clear D. The CDR3: CASSSPEQSNTGELFF. The CDR3 region has the DNA TGTGCCAGCTCATCCCCGGAACAGTCGAACACCGGGGAGCTGTTTTTT.